This T cell receptor beta chain is drawn from a study of brain T cells in children with intractable seizures. Germline loops: CDR1 SEHNR, CDR2 FQNEAQ (reference sequence). J lost 1 base, V lost 5 bases, and 4 bases had no gene match. This CDR3 has 14 amino acids. TCRdb's copy holds only in-frame clones and misses some; the assay was immunoSEQ multiplex PCR. The sample contains around 80,000 clones, 91% of which appear only once. The chain is built from TRBV7-9 and TRBJ1-1; 7 nucleotides match TRBD1. This sequence was found in a girl aged 2 to 9 with Rasmussen encephalitis and intractable seizures. This specimen was peripheral blood, taken at surgery. The CDR3 region is CASSLDRENTEAFF. DNA of the CDR3: TGTGCCAGCAGCCTCGACAGGGAGAACACTGAAGCTTTCTTT.